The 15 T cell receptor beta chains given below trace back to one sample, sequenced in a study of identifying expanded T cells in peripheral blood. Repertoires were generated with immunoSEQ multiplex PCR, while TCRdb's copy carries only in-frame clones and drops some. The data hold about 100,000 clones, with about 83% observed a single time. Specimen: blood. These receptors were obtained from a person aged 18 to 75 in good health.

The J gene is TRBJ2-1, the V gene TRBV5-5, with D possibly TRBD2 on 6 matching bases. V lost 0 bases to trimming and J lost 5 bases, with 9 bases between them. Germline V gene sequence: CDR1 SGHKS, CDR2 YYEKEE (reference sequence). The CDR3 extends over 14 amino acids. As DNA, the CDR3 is TGTGCCAGCAGCTTGGCCCCGGGAGACAATGAGCAGTTCTTC. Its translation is CASSLAPGDNEQFF.

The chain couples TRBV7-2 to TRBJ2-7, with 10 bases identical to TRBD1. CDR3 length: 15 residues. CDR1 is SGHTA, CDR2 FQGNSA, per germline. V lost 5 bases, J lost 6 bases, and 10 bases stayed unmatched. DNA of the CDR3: TGTGCCAGCAGCAGAACAAGGGGACAGGGGCCCGAGCAGTACTTC. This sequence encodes CASSRTRGQGPEQYF. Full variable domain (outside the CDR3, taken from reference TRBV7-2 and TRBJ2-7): GAGVSQSPSNKVTEKGKDVELRCDPISGHTALYWYRQSLGQGLEFLIYFQGNSAPDKSGLPSDRFSAERTGGSVSTLTIQRTQQEDSAVYLCASSRTRGQGPEQYFGPGTRLTVT.

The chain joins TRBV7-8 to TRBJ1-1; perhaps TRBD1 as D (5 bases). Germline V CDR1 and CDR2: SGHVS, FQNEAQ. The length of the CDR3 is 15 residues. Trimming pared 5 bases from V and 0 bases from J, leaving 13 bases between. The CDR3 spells CASSARESLNTEAFF. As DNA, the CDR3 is TGTGCCAGCAGCGCCAGGGAGTCCTTGAACACTGAAGCTTTCTTT.

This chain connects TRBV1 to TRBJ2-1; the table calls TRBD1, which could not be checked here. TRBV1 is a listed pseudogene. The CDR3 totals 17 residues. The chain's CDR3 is CTSSHLRPVISYNEQFF. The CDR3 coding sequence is TGCACCAGCAGCCATCTCCGTCCAGTTATCTCCTACAATGAGCAGTTCTTC.

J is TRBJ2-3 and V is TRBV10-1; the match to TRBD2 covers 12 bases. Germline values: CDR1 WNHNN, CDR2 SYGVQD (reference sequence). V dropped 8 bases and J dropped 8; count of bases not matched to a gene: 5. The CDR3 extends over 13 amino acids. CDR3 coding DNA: TGCGCCAGCTCACTAGCGGGGGGACCTACGCAGTATTTT. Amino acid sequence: CASSLAGGPTQYF.

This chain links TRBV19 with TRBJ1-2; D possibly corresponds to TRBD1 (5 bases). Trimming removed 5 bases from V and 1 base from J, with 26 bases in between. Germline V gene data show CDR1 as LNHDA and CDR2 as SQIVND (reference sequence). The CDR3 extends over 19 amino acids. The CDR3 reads CASSGNAMGGQPFNYGYTF. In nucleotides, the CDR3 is TGTGCCAGTAGTGGCAACGCCATGGGGGGTCAACCGTTTAACTATGGCTACACCTTC.

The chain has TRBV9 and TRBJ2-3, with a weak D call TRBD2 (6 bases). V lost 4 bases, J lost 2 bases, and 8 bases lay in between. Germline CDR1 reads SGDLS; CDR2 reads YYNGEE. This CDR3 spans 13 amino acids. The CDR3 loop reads CASSPGVTDTQYF. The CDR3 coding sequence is TGTGCCAGCAGCCCGGGGGTCACAGATACGCAGTATTTT.

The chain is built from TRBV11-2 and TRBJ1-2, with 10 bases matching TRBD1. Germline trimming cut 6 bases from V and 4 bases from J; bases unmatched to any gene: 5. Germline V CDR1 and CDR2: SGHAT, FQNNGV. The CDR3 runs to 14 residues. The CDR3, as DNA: TGTGCCAGCAGACTGACAGGGGGCTCCTATGGCTACACCTTC. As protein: CASRLTGGSYGYTF.

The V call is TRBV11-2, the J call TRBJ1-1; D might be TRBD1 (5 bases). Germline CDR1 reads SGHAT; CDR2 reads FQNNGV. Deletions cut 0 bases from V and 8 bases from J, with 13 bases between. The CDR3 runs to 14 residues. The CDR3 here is CASSLDWARAEAFF. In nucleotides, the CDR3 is TGTGCCAGCAGCTTAGATTGGGCCAGGGCCGAAGCTTTCTTT. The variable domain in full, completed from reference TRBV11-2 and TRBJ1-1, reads EAGVAQSPRYKIIEKRQSVAFWCNPISGHATLYWYQQILGQGPKLLIQFQNNGVVDDSQLPKDRFSAERLKGVDSTLKIQPAKLEDSAVYLCASSLDWARAEAFFGQGTRLTVV.

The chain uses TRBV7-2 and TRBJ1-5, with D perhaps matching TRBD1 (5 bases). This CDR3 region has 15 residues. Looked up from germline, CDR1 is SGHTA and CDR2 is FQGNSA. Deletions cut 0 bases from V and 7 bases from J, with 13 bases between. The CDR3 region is CASSLAQGLYQPQHF. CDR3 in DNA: TGTGCCAGCAGCTTAGCGCAGGGTTTGTACCAGCCCCAGCATTTT.

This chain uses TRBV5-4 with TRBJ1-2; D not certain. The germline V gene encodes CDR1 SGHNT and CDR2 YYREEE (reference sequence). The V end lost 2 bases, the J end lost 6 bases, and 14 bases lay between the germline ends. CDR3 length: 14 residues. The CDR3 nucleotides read TGTGCCAGCAGCTTTTCACATTCGGTAAATGGCTACACCTTC. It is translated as CASSFSHSVNGYTF.

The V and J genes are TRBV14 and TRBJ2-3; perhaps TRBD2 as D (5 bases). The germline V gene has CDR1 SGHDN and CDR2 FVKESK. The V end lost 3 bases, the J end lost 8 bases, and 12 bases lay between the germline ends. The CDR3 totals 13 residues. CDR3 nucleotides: TGTGCCAGCAGCCAGGGAGCGGTCCTTACGCAGTATTTT. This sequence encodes CASSQGAVLTQYF.

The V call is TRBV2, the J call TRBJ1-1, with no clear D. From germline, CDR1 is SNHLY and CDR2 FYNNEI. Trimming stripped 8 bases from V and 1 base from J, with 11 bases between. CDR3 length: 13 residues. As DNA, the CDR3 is TGTGCCAGCGGTCCACAAGGGAACACTGAAGCTTTCTTT. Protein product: CASGPQGNTEAFF.

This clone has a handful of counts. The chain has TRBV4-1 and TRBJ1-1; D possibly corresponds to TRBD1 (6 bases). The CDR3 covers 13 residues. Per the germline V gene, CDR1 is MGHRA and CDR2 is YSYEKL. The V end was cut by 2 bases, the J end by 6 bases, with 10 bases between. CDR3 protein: CASSQNRDAEAFF. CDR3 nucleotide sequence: TGCGCCAGCAGCCAAAACAGGGACGCTGAAGCTTTCTTT.

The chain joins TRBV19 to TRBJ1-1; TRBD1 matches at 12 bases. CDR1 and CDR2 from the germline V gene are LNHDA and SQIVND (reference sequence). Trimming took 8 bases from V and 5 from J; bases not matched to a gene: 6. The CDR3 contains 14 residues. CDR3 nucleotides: TGTGCCAGTCGGGGACAGGGGGCGGAGACTGAAGCTTTCTTT. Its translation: CASRGQGAETEAFF.